This T cell receptor (beta chain) was found in a study of blood T cell repertoires in COVID-19. Study in general: Spain, Italy and the United States supplied samples that represented acute and convalescent COVID-19. PBMCs, B-cell-depleted T cells, or T cells provided the cDNA or gDNA that made up the material.

Per the authors' pipeline: Reference gene primer amplification gave estimated nucleated cell counts. TCRdb's table, derived via immunoSEQ multiplex PCR, lists solely in-frame clones and lacks some. V, J and clone size derive from that table, while D and trimming were established from the DNA sequence. The table lists some 100,000 clones, 88% of them singletons. This CDR3 region has 17 residues. Germline loops: CDR1 LNHDA, CDR2 SQIVND (reference sequence). After removal of 5 bases from V and 1 base from J, the junction contained 11 bases not matched to a gene. This clone was seen just once. Material: peripheral blood. The rearrangement joins TRBV19 to TRBJ2-5; 9 nucleotides align to TRBD1. This TCR was recovered from an elderly woman with active COVID-19. In DNA, the CDR3 is TGTGCCAGTAGTCCGACCCCCGGGACAGGGTTCCAAGAGACCCAGTACTTC. Translation: CASSPTPGTGFQETQYF.